This is a list of T cell receptor beta chains from one sample in a study of blood T cells in healthy people across ages. MiXCR was run by TCRdb on the 5' RACE reads, yielding one entry per CDR3 protein. The table lists hundreds of thousands of distinct CDR3 sequences, over 40% of them singletons. The specimen sequenced was blood. The receptors were sampled from a woman of 80 years or more in good health. CDR3s include the opening cysteine and the closing phenylalanine or tryptophan. The D gene is left open where the match is weak.

J gene	D gene	V gene	CDR3 protein
TRBJ2-3	.	TRBV7-2	CASSQGGGGPYTDTQYF
TRBJ2-7	TRBD2	TRBV9	CASSVAPSGSKFSYEQYF
TRBJ2-1	.	TRBV7-2	CANSNRAGYNEQFF
TRBJ1-4	TRBD1	TRBV29-1	CSVNGQGATNEKLFF
TRBJ2-5	TRBD2	TRBV3-1	CASSRRIGTSGQETQYF
TRBJ1-2	.	TRBV19	CASSRLLGGPYGYTF
TRBJ2-7	TRBD2	TRBV2	CASSFGLAGGTSSYEQYF
TRBJ1-4	.	TRBV5-1	CASSLGQLDEKLFF
.	TRBD2	TRBV6-2/TRBV6-3	CASRTGREHWETQYF
.	TRBD1	TRBV29-1	CSVSRDRGDRIPETQYF
TRBJ1-2	TRBD1	TRBV25-1	CASSEYGMKAGGGYTF
TRBJ1-2	.	TRBV20-1	CSATLGGVSNGYTF
TRBJ2-4	.	TRBV7-2	CASSLAAGQAKNIQYF
TRBJ2-5	.	TRBV7-9	CASSPSTVYETQYF
TRBJ1-5	.	TRBV20-1	CSADPRNQPQHF
TRBJ2-2	.	TRBV2	CASSESRGDTGELFF
TRBJ1-2	.	TRBV6-6	CASSPKSLYGYTF
TRBJ2-2	TRBD2	TRBV20-1	CSARAALAGAGGELFF
TRBJ1-2	.	TRBV20-1	CSAARPILTNYGYTF
TRBJ1-1	.	TRBV7-9	CASSPETGGNTEAFF
TRBJ1-2	TRBD1	TRBV5-1	CASSARGHSGYTF
TRBJ2-1	TRBD1	TRBV20-1	CSARAFGTGVINEQFF
TRBJ1-5	.	TRBV20-1	CSARGFDQPQHF
TRBJ2-2	TRBD1	TRBV20-1	CSAPGQGAGELFF
TRBJ2-1	.	TRBV5-1	CASSLVVSNEQFF
TRBJ2-1	TRBD2	TRBV15	CATSGGTSGNRRNEQFF
TRBJ2-7	TRBD1	TRBV18	CASSPSGQTSYEQYF
TRBJ2-5	TRBD2	TRBV15	CATGIGLGQETQYF
TRBJ2-1	.	TRBV3-1	CASSTASFLSEQFF
TRBJ2-3	TRBD1	TRBV2	CAGSGPGQGLGTQYF
TRBJ1-5	.	TRBV7-2	CASSLGPGSNQPQHF